These 3 T cell receptor beta chains came from one sample sequenced in a study of blood T cell repertoires in COVID-19. TCRdb keeps only in-frame clones here, not all; method: immunoSEQ multiplex PCR. The data hold 170,000 or so clones, with more than 85% observed a single time. Sequences were obtained from peripheral blood. Receptors were obtained from a man aged 50 to 59 with acute or convalescent COVID-19.

This clone showed up just once. This rearrangement joins TRBV5-4 to TRBJ2-2; 11 bases match TRBD2. The CDR3 runs 18 residues. Trimming took 4 bases from V and 1 from J; bases not matched to a gene: 9. Germline V lookup: CDR1 SGHNT, CDR2 YYREEE (reference sequence). In DNA, the CDR3 is TGTGCCAGCAGCCCCGGGACTAGCGGAACGGGGAACACCGGGGAGCTGTTTTTT. Translating gives CASSPGTSGTGNTGELFF.

The chain joins TRBV29-1 to TRBJ1-4; D remains ambiguous. Per germline, CDR1 SQVTM and CDR2 ANQGSEA. The CDR3 is 14 residues long. With 7 bases removed from V and 5 bases from J, the gap between germline ends came to 17 bases. The CDR3 region has the DNA TGCAGCGCCGCCCGTGGCATGAAGAATGAAAAACTGTTTTTT. It codes for CSAARGMKNEKLFF.

The genes are TRBV7-9 and TRBJ2-3; 7 bases are a match to TRBD1. Germline V gene lookup returns CDR1 SEHNR and CDR2 FQNEAQ (reference sequence). V lost 5 bases and J lost 2; bases outside the gene matches: 7. CDR3 length: 15 residues. CDR3 sequence reads: CASSDPGTATDTQYF. The CDR3 DNA reads as TGTGCCAGCAGCGACCCTGGGACAGCCACAGATACGCAGTATTTT. Together with reference TRBV7-9 and TRBJ2-3, the CDR3 gives the full variable domain: DTGVSQNPRHKITKRGQNVTFRCDPISEHNRLYWYRQTLGQGPEFLTYFQNEAQLEKSRLLSDRFSAERPKGSFSTLEIQRTEQGDSAMYLCASSDPGTATDTQYFGPGTRLTVL.